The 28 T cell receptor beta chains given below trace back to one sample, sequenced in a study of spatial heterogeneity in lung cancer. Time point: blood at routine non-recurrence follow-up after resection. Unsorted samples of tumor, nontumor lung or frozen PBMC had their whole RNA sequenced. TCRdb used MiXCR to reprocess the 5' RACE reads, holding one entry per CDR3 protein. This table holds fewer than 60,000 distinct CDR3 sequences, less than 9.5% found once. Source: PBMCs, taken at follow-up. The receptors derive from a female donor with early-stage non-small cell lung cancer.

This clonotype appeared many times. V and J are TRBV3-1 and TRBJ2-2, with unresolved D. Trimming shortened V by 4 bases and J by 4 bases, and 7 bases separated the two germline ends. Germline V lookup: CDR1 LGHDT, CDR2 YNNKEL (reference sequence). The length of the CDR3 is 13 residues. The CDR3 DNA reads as TGTGCCAGCAGCCTCAGGTCCACCGGGGAGCTGTTTTTT. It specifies CASSLRSTGELFF.

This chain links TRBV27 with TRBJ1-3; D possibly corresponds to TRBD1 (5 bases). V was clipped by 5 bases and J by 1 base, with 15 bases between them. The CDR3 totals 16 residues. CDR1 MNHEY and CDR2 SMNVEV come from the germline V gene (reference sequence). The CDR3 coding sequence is TGTGCCAGCAGTGCGTCAGGGTTTAGGTCTGGAAACACCATATATTTT. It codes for CASSASGFRSGNTIYF.

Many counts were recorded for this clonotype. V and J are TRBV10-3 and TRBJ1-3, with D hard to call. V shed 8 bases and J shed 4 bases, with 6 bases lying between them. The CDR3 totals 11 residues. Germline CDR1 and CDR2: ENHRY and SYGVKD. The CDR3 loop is CAIGGGNTIYF. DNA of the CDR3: TGTGCCATCGGTGGGGGAAACACCATATATTTT.

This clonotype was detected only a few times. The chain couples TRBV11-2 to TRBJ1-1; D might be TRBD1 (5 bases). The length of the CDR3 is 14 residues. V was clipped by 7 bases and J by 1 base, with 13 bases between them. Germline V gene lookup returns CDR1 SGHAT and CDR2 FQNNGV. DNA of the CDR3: TGTGCCAGCACACAACAAGGACAGAACACTGAAGCTTTCTTT. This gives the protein CASTQQGQNTEAFF.

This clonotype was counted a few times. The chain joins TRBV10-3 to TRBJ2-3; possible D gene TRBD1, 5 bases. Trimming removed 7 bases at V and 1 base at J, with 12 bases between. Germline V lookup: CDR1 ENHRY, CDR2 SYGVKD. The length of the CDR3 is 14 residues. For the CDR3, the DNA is TGTGCCATCAAAGGGGAAAGGGGCACAGATACGCAGTATTTT. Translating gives CAIKGERGTDTQYF.

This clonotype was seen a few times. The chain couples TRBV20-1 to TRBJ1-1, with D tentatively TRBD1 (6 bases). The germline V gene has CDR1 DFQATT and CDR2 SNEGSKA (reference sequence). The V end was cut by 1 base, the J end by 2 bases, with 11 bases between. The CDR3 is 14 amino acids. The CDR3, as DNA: TGCAGTGCTAGAGGGACAGACTTTAACACTGAAGCTTTCTTT. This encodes CSARGTDFNTEAFF.

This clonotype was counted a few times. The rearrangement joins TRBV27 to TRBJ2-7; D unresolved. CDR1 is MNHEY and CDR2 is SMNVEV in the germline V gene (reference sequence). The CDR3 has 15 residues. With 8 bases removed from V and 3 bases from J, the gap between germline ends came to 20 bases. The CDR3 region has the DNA TGTGCCAGCCCTTATTGCAGGTCCTCCAACTACGAGCAGTACTTC. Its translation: CASPYCRSSNYEQYF.

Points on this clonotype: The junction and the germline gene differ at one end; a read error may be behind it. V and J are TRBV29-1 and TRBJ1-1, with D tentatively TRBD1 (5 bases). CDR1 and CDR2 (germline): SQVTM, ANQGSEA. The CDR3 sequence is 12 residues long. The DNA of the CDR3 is TGCAGCGTAGAAGGCGTGACAGCTGAAGCTTTCTTT. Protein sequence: CSVEGVTAEAFF.

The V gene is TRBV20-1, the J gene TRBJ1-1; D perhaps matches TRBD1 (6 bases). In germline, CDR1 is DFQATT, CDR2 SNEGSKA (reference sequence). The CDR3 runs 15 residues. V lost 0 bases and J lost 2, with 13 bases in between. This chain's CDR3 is CSARDRRRGNTEAFF. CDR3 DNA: TGCAGTGCTAGAGATAGGCGCAGGGGAAACACTGAAGCTTTCTTT.

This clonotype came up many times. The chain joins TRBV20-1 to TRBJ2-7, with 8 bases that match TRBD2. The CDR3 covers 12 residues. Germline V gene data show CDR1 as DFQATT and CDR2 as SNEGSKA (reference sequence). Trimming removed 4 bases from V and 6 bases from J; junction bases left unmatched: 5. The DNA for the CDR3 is TGCAGTGCTACCTCCGGGGGGGGCGAGCAGTACTTC. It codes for CSATSGGGEQYF.

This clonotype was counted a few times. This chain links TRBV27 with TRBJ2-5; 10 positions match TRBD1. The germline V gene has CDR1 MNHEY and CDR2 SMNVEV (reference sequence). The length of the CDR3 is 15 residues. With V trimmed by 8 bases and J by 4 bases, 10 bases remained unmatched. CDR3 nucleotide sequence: TGTGCCAGCCAGGCTTGGGACAGGGGCGGAGAGACCCAGTACTTC. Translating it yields CASQAWDRGGETQYF.

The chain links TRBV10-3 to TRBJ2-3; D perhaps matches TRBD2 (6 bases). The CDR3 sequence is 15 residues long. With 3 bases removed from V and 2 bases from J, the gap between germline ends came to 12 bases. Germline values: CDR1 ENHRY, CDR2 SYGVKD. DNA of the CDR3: TGTGCCATCAGTGAATTGGGGGGATTCACAGATACGCAGTATTTT. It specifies CAISELGGFTDTQYF.

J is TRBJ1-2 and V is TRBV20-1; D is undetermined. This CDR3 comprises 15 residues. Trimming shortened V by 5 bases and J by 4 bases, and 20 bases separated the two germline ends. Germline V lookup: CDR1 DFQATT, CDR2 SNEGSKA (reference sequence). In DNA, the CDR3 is TGCAGTGCTTCTTCCCCCCAGGACGGAGCCTATGGCTACACCTTC. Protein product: CSASSPQDGAYGYTF.

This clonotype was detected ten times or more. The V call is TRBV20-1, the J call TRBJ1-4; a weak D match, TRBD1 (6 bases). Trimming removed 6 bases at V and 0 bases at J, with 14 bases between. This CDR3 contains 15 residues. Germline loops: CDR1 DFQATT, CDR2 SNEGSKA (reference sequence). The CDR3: CSAPPTGSTNEKLFF. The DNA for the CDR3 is TGCAGTGCCCCTCCAACAGGGTCAACTAATGAAAAACTGTTTTTT.

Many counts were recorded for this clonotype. Written as DNA, the CDR3 is TGCAGTGCTCGGCACCATAGGCTAGCGGGGCCAGACTCCTACAATGAGCAGTTCTTC. Amino acids: CSARHHRLAGPDSYNEQFF. This chain uses TRBV20-1 with TRBJ2-1; 9 nucleotides align to TRBD2. This CDR3 spans 19 amino acids. The ends lost 5 bases at V and 0 bases at J; junction bases unmatched: 17. Germline V gene sequence: CDR1 DFQATT, CDR2 SNEGSKA (reference sequence).

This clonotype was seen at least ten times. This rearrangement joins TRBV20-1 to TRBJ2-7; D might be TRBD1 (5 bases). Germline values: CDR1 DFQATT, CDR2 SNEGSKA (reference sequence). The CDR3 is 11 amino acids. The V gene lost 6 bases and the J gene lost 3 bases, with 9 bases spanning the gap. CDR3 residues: CSALDSYEQYF. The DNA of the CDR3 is TGCAGTGCCCTTGACAGCTACGAGCAGTACTTC.

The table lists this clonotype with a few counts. This CDR3 reads CASSFSSGQETQYF. For the CDR3, the DNA is TGTGCCAGCAGCTTCTCTAGCGGACAAGAGACCCAGTACTTC. The rearrangement links TRBV7-2 to TRBJ2-5; TRBD2 matches at 7 bases. Germline CDR1 and CDR2: SGHTA and FQGNSA. V lost 3 bases to trimming and J lost 2 bases; unmatched junction nucleotides: 3. The CDR3 covers 14 residues.

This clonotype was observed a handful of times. The DNA of the CDR3 is TGTGCCAGCAGCCCGCGACGAGCGGGACTGGGGAACACTGAAGCTTTCTTT. This translates into CASSPRRAGLGNTEAFF. The V gene is TRBV3-1, the J gene TRBJ1-1, with D perhaps TRBD1 (5 bases). Germline CDR1 and CDR2: LGHDT and YNNKEL (reference sequence). V dropped 4 bases and J dropped 1 base, with 19 bases sitting between them. The CDR3 covers 17 residues.

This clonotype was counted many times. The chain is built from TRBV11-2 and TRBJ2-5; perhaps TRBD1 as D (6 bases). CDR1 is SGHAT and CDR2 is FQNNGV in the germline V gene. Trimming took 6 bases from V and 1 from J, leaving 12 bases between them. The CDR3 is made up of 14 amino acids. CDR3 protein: CASSLTGFQETQYF. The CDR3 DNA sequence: TGTGCCAGCAGTTTAACAGGGTTCCAAGAGACCCAGTACTTC.

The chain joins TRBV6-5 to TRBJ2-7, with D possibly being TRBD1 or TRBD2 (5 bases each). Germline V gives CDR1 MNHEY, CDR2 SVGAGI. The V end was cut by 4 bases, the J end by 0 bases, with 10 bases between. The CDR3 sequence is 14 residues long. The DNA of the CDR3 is TGTGCCAGCAGTTCACCAGGGAGCTCCTACGAGCAGTACTTC. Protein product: CASSSPGSSYEQYF.

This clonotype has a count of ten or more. The CDR3 here is CASSFTRRGTDTQYF. CDR3 nucleotides: TGTGCCAGCAGCTTTACTAGGCGGGGGACAGATACGCAGTATTTT. The chain uses TRBV7-2 and TRBJ2-3; TRBD2 matches 7 bases. V dropped 3 bases and J dropped 3; count of bases not matched to a gene: 6. The CDR3 covers 15 residues. The germline V gene has CDR1 SGHTA and CDR2 FQGNSA.

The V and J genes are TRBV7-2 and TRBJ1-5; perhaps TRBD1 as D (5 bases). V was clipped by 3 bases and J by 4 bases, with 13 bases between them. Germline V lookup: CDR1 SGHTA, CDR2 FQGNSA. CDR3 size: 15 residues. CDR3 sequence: CASSFGRQLNQPQHF. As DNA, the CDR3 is TGTGCCAGCAGCTTCGGTCGACAGCTTAATCAGCCCCAGCATTTT.

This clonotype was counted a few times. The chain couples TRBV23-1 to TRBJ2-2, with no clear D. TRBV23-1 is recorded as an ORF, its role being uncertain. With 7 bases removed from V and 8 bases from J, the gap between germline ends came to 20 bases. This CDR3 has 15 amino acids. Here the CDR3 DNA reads TGCGCCAGCAATCCTCCCCCGGCCCTGCCGGGGGAGCTGTTTTTT. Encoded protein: CASNPPPALPGELFF.

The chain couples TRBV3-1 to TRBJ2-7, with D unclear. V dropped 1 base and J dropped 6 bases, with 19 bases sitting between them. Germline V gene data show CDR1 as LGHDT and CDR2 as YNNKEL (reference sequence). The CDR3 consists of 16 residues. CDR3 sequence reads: CASSQVSASSLGEQYF. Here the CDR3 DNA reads TGTGCCAGCAGCCAAGTTTCAGCTTCGAGCCTCGGCGAGCAGTACTTC.

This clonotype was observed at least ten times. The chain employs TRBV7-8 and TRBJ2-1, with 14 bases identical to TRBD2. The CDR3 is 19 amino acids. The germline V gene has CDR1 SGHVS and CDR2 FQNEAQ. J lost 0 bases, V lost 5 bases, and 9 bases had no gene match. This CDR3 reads CASSPRTSGGQSSYNEQFF. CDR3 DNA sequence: TGTGCCAGCAGCCCACGGACTAGCGGGGGGCAGAGCTCCTACAATGAGCAGTTCTTC.

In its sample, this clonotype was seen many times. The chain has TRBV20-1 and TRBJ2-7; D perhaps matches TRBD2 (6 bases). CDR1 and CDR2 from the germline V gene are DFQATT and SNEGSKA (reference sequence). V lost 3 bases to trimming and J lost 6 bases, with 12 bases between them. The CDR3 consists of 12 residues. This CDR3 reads CSARREPVEQYF. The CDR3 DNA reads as TGCAGTGCTAGGCGGGAACCGGTCGAGCAGTACTTC.

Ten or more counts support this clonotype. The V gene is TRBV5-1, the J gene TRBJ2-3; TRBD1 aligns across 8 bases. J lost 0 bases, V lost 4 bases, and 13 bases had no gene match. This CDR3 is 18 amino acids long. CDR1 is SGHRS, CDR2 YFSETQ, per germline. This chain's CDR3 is CASSLPGTGGASTDTQYF. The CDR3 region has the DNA TGCGCCAGCAGCCTACCCGGGACAGGAGGTGCTAGCACAGATACGCAGTATTTT. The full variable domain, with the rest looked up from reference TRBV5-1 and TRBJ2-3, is KAGVTQTPRYLIKTRGQQVTLSCSPISGHRSVSWYQQTPGQGLQFLFEYFSETQRNKGNFPGRFSGRQFSNSRSEMNVSTLELGDSALYLCASSLPGTGGASTDTQYFGPGTRLTVL.

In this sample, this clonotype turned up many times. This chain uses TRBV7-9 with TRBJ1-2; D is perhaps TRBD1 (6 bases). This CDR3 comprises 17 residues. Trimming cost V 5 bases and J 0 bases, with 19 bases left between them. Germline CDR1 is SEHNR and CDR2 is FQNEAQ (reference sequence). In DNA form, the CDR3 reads TGTGCCAGCAGCCTACCCTATTCGGGACAATCTAACTATGGCTACACCTTC. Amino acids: CASSLPYSGQSNYGYTF.